This T cell receptor (beta chain) was profiled in a study of beta chain features in type 1 diabetes. Study details: The study found patients and healthy donors alike in age, gender and cell yields. General study results and limits: Insertions were fewer and deletions more numerous at VDJ junctions in type 1 diabetes patients. Significant though moderate, a shortening of TCRB CDR3s appeared in all four CD4+ subsets of Type 1 diabetes patients. Highly expressing activated T cells could be over-counted with a cDNA template.

Sequencing targeted expressed TCRB transcripts, as all isolated RNA had been reverse transcribed. Naive, central memory and regulatory T cell samples produced a mean of approximately 3.6 million reads. The method was immunoSEQ multiplex PCR; TCRdb's version includes in-frame clones alone and lacks a portion of them. There are around 710,000 clones in the sample; around an eighth occur only once, and 0.095% to 0.15% lies in the top ten. This CDR3 is 14 amino acids long. V was cut by 5 bases and J by 2 bases, with 12 bases left in between. CDR1 is SNHLY, CDR2 FYNNEI, per germline. This clone has just a few counts. Its antigen is not identified.

V and J are TRBV2 and TRBJ2-5; maybe TRBD1 (5 bases). Sequenced sample: naive CD4+ T cells from blood. This clonotype originated in a man younger than 40 with type 1 diabetes. CDR3 loop: CASSFQGTQETQYF. CDR3 nucleotide sequence: TGTGCCAGCAGTTTTCAGGGAACTCAAGAGACCCAGTACTTC.